The 9 T cell receptor beta chains below all came from one sample that was sequenced in a study of CD8 T cells in Susac syndrome. Random hexamers were used to reverse transcribe the RNA input (roughly 0.5 to 1 ug). TCRdb analysed the immunoSEQ multiplex PCR reads with MiXCR anew, one entry per CDR3 protein. The top ten clones hold under 0.095% of a sample with some 110,000 distinct CDR3 sequences, just under 95% of them seen once. Sequences were obtained from CD4+ T cells from PBMCs. These receptors originate from a human donor with multiple sclerosis.

V and J are TRBV12-5 and TRBJ1-2; D is undetermined. The ends were cut back, 5 bases at V and 8 bases at J, with 12 bases in the middle. The CDR3 contains 12 residues. Germline V CDR1 and CDR2: LGHNT, FRNRAP. The CDR3 here is CASGPGSGGYTF. For the CDR3, the DNA is TGTGCTAGTGGTCCCGGCTCAGGAGGCTACACCTTC.

This clonotype was detected once. The V gene is TRBV29-1, the J gene TRBJ1-5; D remains unclear. The CDR3 is 13 residues long. The germline gives CDR1 SQVTM, CDR2 ANQGSEA. Deletions cut 3 bases from V and 6 bases from J, with 12 bases between. The CDR3 region has the DNA TGCAGCGTTGACTCGGGGTCTGGTCAGCCCCAGCATTTT. This encodes CSVDSGSGQPQHF.

This sequence joins TRBV23-1 and TRBJ2-7; 7 positions agree with TRBD2. TRBV23-1 qualifies as an ORF whose function is uncertain. The trim removed 1 base at V and 7 bases at J, leaving 19 bases unmatched. The length of the CDR3 is 18 residues. The CDR3 coding sequence is TGCGCCAGCAGTCAATACCCCCTTGCGGGGGACTTTCAAGGAGAGCAGTACTTC. Its protein product is CASSQYPLAGDFQGEQYF.

The rearrangement uses TRBV18 and TRBJ1-5; a weak D match, TRBD1 (5 bases). V was shortened by 3 bases and J by 6 bases, with 9 bases between the two germline ends. This CDR3 has 13 amino acids. Germline-derived CDR1 and CDR2 are KGHSH and LQKENI. CDR3 amino acids: CASSPSDIQPQHF. The CDR3 bases are TGTGCCAGCTCACCTTCGGACATTCAGCCCCAGCATTTT.

The chain recombines TRBV9 with TRBJ2-3; the D gene is possibly TRBD2 (5 bases). The CDR3 spans 15 residues. Germline V gene data show CDR1 as SGDLS and CDR2 as YYNGEE. The germline V and J ends were trimmed by 0 bases and 2 bases, with 10 bases remaining between them. Here the CDR3 reads CASSVAGINTDTQYF. The DNA of the CDR3 is TGTGCCAGCAGCGTAGCCGGGATCAACACAGATACGCAGTATTTT.

J is TRBJ1-2 and V is TRBV24-1, with D uncertain. V was shortened by 0 bases and J by 5 bases, with 9 bases between the two germline ends. CDR1 and CDR2 from the germline V gene are KGHDR and SFDVKD. The CDR3 consists of 14 residues. CDR3 bases: TGTGCCACCAGTGATTTGCGGCTTGAATATGGCTACACCTTC. The encoded protein is CATSDLRLEYGYTF.

This sequence joins TRBV14 and TRBJ1-1, with D maybe TRBD1 (5 bases). Trimming left V 6 bases short and J 4 bases short, with 12 bases between. Per the germline V gene, CDR1 is SGHDN and CDR2 is FVKESK. This CDR3 spans 13 amino acids. CDR3 bases: TGTGCCAGCAGGCAGGGTAGGGTCACTGAAGCTTTCTTT. Protein product: CASRQGRVTEAFF. The full variable domain, with the rest looked up from reference TRBV14 and TRBJ1-1, is EAGVTQFPSHSVIEKGQTVTLRCDPISGHDNLYWYRRVMGKEIKFLLHFVKESKQDESGMPNNRFLAERTGGTYSTLKVQPAELEDSGVYFCASRQGRVTEAFFGQGTRLTVV.

This clonotype showed up just once. The chain employs TRBV6-2 or TRBV6-3 and TRBJ2-3; D perhaps matches TRBD1 (6 bases). Germline V CDR1 and CDR2: MNHEY, SVGEGT. V lost 7 bases, J lost 7 bases, and 18 bases lay in between. The CDR3 length is 14 residues. DNA of the CDR3: TGTGCCAGCACCAAAGGGGGACCACGGAATACGCAGTATTTT. It encodes CASTKGGPRNTQYF.

The rearrangement links TRBV6-2 or TRBV6-3 to TRBJ2-7; TRBD2 is a possible D gene (6 bases). This CDR3 has 14 amino acids. Germline CDR1 and CDR2: MNHEY and SVGEGT. Trimming took 6 bases from V and 6 from J, leaving 18 bases between them. Here the CDR3 DNA reads TGTGCCAGCAGAAGACAATCAACAGCGGGCGAGCAGTACTTC. This gives the protein CASRRQSTAGEQYF.